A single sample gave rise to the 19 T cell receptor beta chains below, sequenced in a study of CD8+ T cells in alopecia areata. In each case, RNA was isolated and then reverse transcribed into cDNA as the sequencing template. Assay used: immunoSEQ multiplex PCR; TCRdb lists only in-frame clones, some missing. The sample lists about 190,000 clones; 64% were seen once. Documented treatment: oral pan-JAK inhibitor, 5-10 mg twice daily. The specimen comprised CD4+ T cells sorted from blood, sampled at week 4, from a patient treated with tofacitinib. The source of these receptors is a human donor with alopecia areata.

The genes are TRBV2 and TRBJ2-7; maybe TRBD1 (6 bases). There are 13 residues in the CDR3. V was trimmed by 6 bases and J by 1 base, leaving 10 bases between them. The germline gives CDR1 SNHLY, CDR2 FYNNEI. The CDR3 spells CASRQQGSYEQYF. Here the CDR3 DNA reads TGTGCCAGCAGGCAACAGGGTTCCTACGAGCAGTACTTC.

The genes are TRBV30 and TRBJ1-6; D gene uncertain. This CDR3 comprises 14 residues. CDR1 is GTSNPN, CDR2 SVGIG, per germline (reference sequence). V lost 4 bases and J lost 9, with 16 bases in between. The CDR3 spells CAWNPEGGSSPLHF. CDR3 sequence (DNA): TGTGCCTGGAACCCGGAGGGTGGTAGTTCACCCCTCCACTTT.

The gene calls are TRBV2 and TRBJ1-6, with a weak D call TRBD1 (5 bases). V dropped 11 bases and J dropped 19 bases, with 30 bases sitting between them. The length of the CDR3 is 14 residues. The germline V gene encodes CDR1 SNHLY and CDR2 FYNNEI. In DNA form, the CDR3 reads TGTGCCGGAGCACGAAGGGGTCAGACTTCTGGATGGCACTTT. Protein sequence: CAGARRGQTSGWHF.

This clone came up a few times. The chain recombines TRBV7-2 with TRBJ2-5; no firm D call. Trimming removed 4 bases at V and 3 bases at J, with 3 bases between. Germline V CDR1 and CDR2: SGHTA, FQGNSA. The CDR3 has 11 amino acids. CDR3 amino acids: CASSYKETQYF. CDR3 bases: TGTGCCAGCAGCTATAAAGAGACCCAGTACTTC.

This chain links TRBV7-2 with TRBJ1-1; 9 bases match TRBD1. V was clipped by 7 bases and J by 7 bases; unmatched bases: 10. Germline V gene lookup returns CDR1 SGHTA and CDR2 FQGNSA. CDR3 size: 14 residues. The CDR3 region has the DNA TGTGCCAGCACCAGCACAGGGGGCGCCGATGAAGCTTTCTTT. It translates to CASTSTGGADEAFF.

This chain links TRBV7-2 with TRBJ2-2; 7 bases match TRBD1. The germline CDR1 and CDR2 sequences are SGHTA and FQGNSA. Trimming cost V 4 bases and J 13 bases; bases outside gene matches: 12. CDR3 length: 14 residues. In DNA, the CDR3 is TGTGCCAGCAGCTCCTTAACGCGACAGGGAAGGCTGTTTTTT. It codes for CASSSLTRQGRLFF.

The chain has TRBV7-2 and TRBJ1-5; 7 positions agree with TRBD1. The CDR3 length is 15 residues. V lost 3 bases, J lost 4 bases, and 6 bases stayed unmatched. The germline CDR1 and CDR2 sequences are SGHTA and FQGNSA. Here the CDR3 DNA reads TGTGCCAGCAGCTTCGGACAGGCATTGAATCAGCCCCAGCATTTT. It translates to CASSFGQALNQPQHF.

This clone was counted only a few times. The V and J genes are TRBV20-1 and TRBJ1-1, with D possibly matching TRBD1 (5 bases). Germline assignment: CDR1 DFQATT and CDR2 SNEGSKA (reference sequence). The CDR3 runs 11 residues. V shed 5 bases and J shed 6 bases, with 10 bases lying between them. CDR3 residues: CSAYRFPEAFF. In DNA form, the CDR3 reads TGCAGTGCTTACAGGTTCCCTGAAGCTTTCTTT.

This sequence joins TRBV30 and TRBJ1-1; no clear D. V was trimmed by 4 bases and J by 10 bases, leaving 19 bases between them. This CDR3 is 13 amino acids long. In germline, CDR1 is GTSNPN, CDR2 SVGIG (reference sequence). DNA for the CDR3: TGTGCCTGGACGACATTCCGGATAAGTGTAGCTTTCTTT. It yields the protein CAWTTFRISVAFF. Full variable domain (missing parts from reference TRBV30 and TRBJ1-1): SQTIHQWPATLVQPVGSPLSLECTVEGTSNPNLYWYRQAAGRGLQLLFYSVGIGQISSEVPQNLSASRPQDRQFILSSKKLLLSDSGFYLCAWTTFRISVAFFGQGTRLTVV.

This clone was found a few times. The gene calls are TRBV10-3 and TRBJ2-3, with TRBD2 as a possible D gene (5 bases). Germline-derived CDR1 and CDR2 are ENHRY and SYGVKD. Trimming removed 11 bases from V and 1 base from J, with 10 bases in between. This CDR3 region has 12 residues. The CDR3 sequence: CASRTGTDTQYF. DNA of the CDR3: TGTGCCTCCCGGACTGGCACAGATACGCAGTATTTT.

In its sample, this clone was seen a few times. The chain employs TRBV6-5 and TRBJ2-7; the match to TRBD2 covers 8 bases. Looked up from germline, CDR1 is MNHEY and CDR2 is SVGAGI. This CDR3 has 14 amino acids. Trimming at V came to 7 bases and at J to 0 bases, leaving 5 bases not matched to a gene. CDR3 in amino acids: CASKRAGDSYEQYF. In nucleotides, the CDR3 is TGTGCCAGCAAGCGAGCGGGGGACTCCTACGAGCAGTACTTC.

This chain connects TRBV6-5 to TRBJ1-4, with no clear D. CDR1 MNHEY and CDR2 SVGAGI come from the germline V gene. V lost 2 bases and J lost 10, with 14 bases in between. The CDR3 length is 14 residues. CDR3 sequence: CASSYQEGLGKLFF. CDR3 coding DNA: TGTGCCAGCAGTTACCAGGAGGGCCTGGGAAAACTGTTTTTT.

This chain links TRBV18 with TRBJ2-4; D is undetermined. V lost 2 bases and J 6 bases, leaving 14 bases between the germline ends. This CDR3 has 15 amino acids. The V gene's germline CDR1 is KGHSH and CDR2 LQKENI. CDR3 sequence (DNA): TGTGCCAGCTCACCAAATCCAGGCCTCGGAAACATTCAGTACTTC. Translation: CASSPNPGLGNIQYF.

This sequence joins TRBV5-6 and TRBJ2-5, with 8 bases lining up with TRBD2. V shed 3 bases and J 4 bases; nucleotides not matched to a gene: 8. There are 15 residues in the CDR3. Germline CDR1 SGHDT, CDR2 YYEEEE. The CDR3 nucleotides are TGTGCCAGCAGCTCCAAGCGGGAGTGGGGAGAGACCCAGTACTTC. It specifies CASSSKREWGETQYF.

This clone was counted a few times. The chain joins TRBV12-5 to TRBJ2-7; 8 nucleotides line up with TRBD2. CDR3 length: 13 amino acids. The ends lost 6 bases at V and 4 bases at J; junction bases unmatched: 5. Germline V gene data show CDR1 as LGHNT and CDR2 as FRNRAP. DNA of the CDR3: TGTGCTAGTGGGGCCAGCGGGGGTTACGAGCAGTACTTC. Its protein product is CASGASGGYEQYF.

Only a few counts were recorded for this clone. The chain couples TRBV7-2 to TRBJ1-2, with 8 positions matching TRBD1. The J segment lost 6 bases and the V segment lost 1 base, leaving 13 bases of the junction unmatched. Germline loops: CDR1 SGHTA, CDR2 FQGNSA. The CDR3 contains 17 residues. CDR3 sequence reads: CASSLEVDVRGLDGYTF. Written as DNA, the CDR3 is TGTGCCAGCAGCTTAGAGGTTGACGTCAGGGGGCTAGATGGCTACACCTTC.

The CDR3 reads CASSLGAGTNEKLFF. The CDR3 bases are TGTGCCAGCAGCTTAGGTGCGGGGACTAATGAAAAACTGTTTTTT. The chain is built from TRBV7-9 and TRBJ1-4; D call uncertain. CDR1 is SEHNR and CDR2 is FQNEAQ in the germline V gene (reference sequence). The CDR3 totals 15 residues. V was pared by 1 base and J by 2 bases, with 8 bases between. Drawing the rest from reference TRBV7-9 and TRBJ1-4, the complete variable domain is DTGVSQNPRHKITKRGQNVTFRCDPISEHNRLYWYRQTLGQGPEFLTYFQNEAQLEKSRLLSDRFSAERPKGSFSTLEIQRTEQGDSAMYLCASSLGAGTNEKLFFGSGTQLSVL.

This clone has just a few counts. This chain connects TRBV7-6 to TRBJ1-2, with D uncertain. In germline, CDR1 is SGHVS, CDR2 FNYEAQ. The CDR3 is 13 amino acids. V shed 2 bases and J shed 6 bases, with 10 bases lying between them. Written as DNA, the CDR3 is TGTGCCAGCAGCTTATCCCAGGCTGATGGCTACACCTTC. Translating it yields CASSLSQADGYTF.

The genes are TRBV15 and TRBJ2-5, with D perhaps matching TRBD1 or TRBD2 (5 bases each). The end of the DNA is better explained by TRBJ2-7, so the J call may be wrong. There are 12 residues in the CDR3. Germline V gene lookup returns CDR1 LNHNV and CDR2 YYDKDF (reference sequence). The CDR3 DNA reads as TGTGCCACCCGATCGGGGCCCTACGAGCAGTACTTC. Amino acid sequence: CATRSGPYEQYF.